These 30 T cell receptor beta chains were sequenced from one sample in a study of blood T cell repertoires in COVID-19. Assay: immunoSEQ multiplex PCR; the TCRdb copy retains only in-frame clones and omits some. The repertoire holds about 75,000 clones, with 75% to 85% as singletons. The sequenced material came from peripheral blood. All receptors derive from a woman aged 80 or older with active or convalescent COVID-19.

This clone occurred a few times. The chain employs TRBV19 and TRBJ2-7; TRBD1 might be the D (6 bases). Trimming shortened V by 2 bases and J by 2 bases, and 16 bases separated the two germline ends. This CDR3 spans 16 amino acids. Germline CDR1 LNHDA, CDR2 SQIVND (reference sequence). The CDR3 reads CASSISLRTATYEQYF. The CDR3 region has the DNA TGTGCCAGTAGTATATCCCTGCGGACAGCCACCTACGAGCAGTACTTC.

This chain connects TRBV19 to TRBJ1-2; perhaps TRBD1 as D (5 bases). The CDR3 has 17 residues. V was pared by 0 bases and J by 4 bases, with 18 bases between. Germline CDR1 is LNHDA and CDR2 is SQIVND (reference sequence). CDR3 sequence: CASSIDLQTGGIYGYTF. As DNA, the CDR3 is TGTGCCAGTAGTATAGACTTGCAAACCGGGGGGATCTATGGCTACACCTTC. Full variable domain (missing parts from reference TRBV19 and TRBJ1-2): DGGITQSPKYLFRKEGQNVTLSCEQNLNHDAMYWYRQDPGQGLRLIYYSQIVNDFQKGDIAEGYSVSREKKESFPLTVTSAQKNPTAFYLCASSIDLQTGGIYGYTFGSGTRLTVV.

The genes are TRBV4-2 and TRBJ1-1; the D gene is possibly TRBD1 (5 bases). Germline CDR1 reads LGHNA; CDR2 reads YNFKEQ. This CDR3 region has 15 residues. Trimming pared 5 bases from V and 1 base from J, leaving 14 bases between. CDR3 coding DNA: TGTGCCAGCAGCGCGGGGCAGGCTTGGAACACTGAAGCTTTCTTT. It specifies CASSAGQAWNTEAFF.

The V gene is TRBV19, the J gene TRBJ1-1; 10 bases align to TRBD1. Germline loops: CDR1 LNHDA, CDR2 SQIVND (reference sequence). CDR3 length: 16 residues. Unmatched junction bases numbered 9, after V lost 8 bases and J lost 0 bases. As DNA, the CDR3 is TGTGCCAGTGGCCCTGACAGGGGGCGGGTGAACACTGAAGCTTTCTTT. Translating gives CASGPDRGRVNTEAFF.

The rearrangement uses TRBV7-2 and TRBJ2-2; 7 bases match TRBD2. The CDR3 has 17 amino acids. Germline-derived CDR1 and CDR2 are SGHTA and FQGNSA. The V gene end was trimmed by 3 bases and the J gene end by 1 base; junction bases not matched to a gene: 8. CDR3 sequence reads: CASSFPSGGGNTGELFF. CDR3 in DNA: TGTGCCAGCAGCTTCCCGTCGGGGGGTGGGAACACCGGGGAGCTGTTTTTT.

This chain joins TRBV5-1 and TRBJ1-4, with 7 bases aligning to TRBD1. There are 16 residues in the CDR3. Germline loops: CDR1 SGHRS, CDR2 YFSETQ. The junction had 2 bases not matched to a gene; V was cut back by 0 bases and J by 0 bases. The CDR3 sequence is CASSLGTGSTNEKLFF. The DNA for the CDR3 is TGCGCCAGCAGCTTGGGGACAGGCTCAACTAATGAAAAACTGTTTTTT.

This CDR3 reads CASSFSTGERETQYF. CDR3 DNA sequence: TGTGCCAGCAGTTTTTCGACAGGCGAGAGAGAGACCCAGTACTTC. The chain joins TRBV27 to TRBJ2-5, with a tentative D call TRBD1 (6 bases). CDR3 length: 15 amino acids. Per germline, CDR1 MNHEY and CDR2 SMNVEV (reference sequence). V gave up 3 bases and J gave up 4 bases, with 15 bases separating them.

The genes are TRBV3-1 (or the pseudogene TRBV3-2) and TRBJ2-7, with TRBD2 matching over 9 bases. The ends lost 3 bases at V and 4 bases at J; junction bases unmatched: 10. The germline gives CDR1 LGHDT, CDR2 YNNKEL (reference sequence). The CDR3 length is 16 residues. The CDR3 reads CASSQGRLAEEYEQYF. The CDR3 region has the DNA TGTGCCAGCAGCCAGGGTCGACTAGCGGAGGAATACGAGCAGTACTTC.

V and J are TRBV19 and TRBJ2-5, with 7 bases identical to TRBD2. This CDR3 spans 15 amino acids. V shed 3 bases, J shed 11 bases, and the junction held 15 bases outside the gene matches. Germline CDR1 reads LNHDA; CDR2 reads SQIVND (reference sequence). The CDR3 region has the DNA TGTGCCAGTAGTATGGGGAGGGTCGGTGGCCTTGATCAGTACTTC. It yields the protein CASSMGRVGGLDQYF.

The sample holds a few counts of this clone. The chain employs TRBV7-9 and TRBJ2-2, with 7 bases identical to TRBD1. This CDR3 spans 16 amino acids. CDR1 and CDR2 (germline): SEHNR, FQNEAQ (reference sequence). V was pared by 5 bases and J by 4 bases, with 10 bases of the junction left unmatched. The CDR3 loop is CASSLRDRGSTGELFF. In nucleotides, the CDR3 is TGTGCCAGCAGCCTAAGGGACAGAGGAAGCACCGGGGAGCTGTTTTTT.

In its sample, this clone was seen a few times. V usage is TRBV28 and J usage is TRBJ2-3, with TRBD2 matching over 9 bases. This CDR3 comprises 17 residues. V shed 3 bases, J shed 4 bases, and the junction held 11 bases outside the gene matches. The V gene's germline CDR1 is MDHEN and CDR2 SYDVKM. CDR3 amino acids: CASSFIFGGRAPDTQYF. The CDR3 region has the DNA TGTGCCAGCAGTTTTATTTTCGGCGGGAGGGCACCAGATACGCAGTATTTT. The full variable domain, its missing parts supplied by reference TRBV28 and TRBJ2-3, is DVKVTQSSRYLVKRTGEKVFLECVQDMDHENMFWYRQDPGLGLRLIYFSYDVKMKEKGDIPEGYSVSREKKERFSLILESASTNQTSMYLCASSFIFGGRAPDTQYFGPGTRLTVL.

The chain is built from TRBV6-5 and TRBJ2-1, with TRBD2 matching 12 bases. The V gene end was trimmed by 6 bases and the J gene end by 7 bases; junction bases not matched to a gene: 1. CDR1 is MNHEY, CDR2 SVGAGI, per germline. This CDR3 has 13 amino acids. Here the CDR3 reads CASRTSGRNEQFF. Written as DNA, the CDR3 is TGTGCCAGCAGGACTAGCGGGAGAAATGAGCAGTTCTTC.

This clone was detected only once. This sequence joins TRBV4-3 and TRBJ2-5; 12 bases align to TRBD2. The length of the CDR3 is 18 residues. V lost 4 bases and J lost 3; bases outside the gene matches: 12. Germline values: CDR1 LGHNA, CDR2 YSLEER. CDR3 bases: TGCGCCAGCAGCCGGCACCTAGCGGGGGGGCCGAGAGAAGAGACCCAGTACTTC. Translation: CASSRHLAGGPREETQYF.

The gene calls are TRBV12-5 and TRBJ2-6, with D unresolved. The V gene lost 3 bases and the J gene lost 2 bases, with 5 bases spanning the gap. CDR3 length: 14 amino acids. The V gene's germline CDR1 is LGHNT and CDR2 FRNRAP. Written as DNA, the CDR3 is TGTGCTAGTGGTTTTCTAACTGGGGCCAACGTCCTGACTTTC. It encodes CASGFLTGANVLTF.

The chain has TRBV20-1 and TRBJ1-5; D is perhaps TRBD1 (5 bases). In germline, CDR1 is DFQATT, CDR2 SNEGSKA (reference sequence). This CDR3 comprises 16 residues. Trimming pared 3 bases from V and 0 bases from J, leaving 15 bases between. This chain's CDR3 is CSASSLMTDSNQPQHF. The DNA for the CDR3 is TGCAGTGCTAGTTCTCTGATGACAGATAGCAATCAGCCCCAGCATTTT.

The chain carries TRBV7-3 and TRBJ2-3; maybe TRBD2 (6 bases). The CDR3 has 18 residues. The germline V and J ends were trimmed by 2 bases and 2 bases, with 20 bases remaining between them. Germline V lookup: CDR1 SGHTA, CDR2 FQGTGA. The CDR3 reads CASSLLPTVGTLTDTQYF. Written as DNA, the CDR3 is TGTGCCAGCAGCTTACTGCCGACCGTCGGGACTCTCACAGATACGCAGTATTTT.

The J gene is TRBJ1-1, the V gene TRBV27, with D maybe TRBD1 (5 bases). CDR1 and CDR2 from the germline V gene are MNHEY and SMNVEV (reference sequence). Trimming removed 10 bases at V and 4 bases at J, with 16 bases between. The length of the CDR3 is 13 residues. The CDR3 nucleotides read TGTGCCACCAGCAATCGACAGATCACTGAAGCTTTCTTT. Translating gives CATSNRQITEAFF.

CDR3 coding DNA: TGCGCCAGCAGCCAAGAGGGGACTAGGAGTACGCAGTATTTT. Residues: CASSQEGTRSTQYF. The chain uses TRBV4-1 and TRBJ2-3; 8 bases match TRBD2. The CDR3 has 14 amino acids. Germline values: CDR1 MGHRA, CDR2 YSYEKL. V was clipped by 0 bases and J by 8 bases; unmatched bases: 4.

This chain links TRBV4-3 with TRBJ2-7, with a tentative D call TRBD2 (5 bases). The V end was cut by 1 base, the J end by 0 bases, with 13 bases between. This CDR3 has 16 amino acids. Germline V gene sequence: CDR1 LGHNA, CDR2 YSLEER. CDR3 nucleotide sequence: TGCGCCAGCAGCCAAGTTGGGAGCGGCAGCTCCTACGAGCAGTACTTC. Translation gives CASSQVGSGSSYEQYF.

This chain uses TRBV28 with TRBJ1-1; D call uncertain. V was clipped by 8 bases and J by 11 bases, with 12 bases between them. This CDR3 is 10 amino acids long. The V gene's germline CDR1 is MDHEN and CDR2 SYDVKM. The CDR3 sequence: CASEGGNAFF. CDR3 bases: TGTGCCAGCGAAGGAGGGAACGCTTTCTTT.

The CDR3 DNA reads as TGCGCCAGCAGCTTGGCACAGGGGGCGTGGGAGCAGTACTTC. Its protein is CASSLAQGAWEQYF. The chain carries TRBV5-1 and TRBJ2-7; 9 nucleotides align to TRBD1. CDR3 length: 14 amino acids. The J segment lost 7 bases and the V segment lost 0 bases, leaving 5 bases of the junction unmatched. Germline V gene lookup returns CDR1 SGHRS and CDR2 YFSETQ.

The chain's CDR3 is CASSLLAGSTYEQYF. The DNA of the CDR3 is TGTGCCAGCAGCTTACTAGCGGGGAGCACCTACGAGCAGTACTTC. V gene TRBV5-5 combines with J gene TRBJ2-7, with TRBD2 matching 10 bases. Germline V gene lookup returns CDR1 SGHKS and CDR2 YYEKEE (reference sequence). The V and J ends lost 2 bases and 2 bases, in that order; junction bases with no gene match: 4. The CDR3 loop spans 15 amino acids.

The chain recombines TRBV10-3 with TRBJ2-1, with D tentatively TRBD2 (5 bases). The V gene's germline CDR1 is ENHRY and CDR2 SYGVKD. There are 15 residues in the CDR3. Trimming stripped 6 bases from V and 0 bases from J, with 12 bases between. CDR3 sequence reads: CAISPSSSSYNEQFF. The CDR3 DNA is TGTGCCATCAGCCCGTCTAGCAGCTCCTACAATGAGCAGTTCTTC.

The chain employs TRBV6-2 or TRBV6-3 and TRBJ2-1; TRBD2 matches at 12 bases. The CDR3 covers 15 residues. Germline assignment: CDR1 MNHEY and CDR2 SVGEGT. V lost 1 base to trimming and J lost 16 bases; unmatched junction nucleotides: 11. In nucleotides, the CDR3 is TGTGCCAGCAGTTACTTCCCGACTAGCGGGAGTTCCCCTTTCTTC. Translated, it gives CASSYFPTSGSSPFF.

In DNA form, the CDR3 reads TGTGCCAGCTCACCAGTGACTATCCACGAGCAGTACTTC. Translation gives CASSPVTIHEQYF. V is TRBV18 and J is TRBJ2-7; D possibly corresponds to TRBD2 (5 bases). Germline V CDR1 and CDR2: KGHSH, LQKENI. V lost 2 bases and J 5 bases, leaving 10 bases between the germline ends. The CDR3 runs to 13 residues.

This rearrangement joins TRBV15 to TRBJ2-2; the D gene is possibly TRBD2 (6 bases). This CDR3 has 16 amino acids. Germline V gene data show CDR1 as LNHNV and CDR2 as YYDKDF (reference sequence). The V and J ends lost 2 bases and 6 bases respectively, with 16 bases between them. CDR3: CATSRLSGLPAGELFF. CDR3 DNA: TGTGCCACCAGCAGACTTTCGGGACTGCCGGCCGGGGAGCTGTTTTTT.

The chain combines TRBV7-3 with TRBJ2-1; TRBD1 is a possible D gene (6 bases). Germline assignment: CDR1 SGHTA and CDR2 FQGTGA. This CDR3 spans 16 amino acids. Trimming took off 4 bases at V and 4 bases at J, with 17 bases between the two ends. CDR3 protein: CASSSQGPGQYNEQFF. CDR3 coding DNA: TGTGCCAGCAGCTCTCAGGGGCCCGGACAGTACAATGAGCAGTTCTTC.

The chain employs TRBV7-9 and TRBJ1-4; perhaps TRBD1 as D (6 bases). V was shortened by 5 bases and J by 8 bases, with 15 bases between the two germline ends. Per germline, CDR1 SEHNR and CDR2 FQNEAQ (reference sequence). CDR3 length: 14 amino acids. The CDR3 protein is CASSARTDGEKLFF. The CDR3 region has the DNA TGTGCCAGCAGCGCACGGACAGACGGGGAAAAACTGTTTTTT.

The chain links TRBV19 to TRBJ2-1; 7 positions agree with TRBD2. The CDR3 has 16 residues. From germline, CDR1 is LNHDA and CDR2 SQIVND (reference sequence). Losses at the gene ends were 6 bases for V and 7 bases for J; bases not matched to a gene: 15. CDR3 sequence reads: CASSKGGASGRNEQFF. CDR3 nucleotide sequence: TGTGCCAGTAGCAAGGGTGGGGCTAGCGGCAGAAATGAGCAGTTCTTC.

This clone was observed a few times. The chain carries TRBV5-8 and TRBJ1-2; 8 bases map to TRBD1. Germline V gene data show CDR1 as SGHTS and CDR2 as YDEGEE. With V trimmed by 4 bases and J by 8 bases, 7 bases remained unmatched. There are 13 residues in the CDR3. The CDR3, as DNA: TGTGCCAGCAGCCTACGGACAGGGTTCGGCTACACCTTC. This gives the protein CASSLRTGFGYTF.